This is a list of T cell receptor beta chains from one sample in a study of T cells in Graves' hyperthyroidism and ophthalmopathy. TCRdb called the multiplex PCR reads again in MiXCR, with one record for every CDR3 protein. The repertoire holds about 350,000 distinct CDR3 sequences, with more than 11% as singletons. Material for sequencing was blood. The receptors stem from a woman aged 25 to 39 with Graves' hyperthyroidism. Both conserved end residues are part of each CDR3. The D gene is left open where the match is weak. Clone size is stated in some rows and not others, as once, few, many or a class when expanded.

d_call,v_call,j_call,cdr3_length,clone_size,cdr3_nt,cdr3_aa
.,TRBV30,TRBJ1-5,13,many,TGTGCCTGGAGTGAACAGGTCAATCAGCCCCAGCATTTT,CAWSEQVNQPQHF
.,TRBV20-1,TRBJ1-2,14,few,TGCAGTGCTAACGCCCGGGACCGGGAGAGTGGCTACACCTTC,CSANARDRESGYTF
.,TRBV10-2,TRBJ2-2,13,few,TGCGCCAGCTCTGAGACTTTTACCGGGGAGCTGTTTTTT,CASSETFTGELFF
.,TRBV27,TRBJ1-1,12,many,TGTGCCAGCAGTTTACCATCAGGGGAAGCTTTCTTT,CASSLPSGEAFF
.,TRBV7-8,TRBJ1-5,15,many,TGTGCCAGCACAAACGGGGGGATGGGTTATCAGCCCCAGCATTTT,CASTNGGMGYQPQHF
TRBD2,TRBV6-1,TRBJ2-4,17,many,TGTGCCAGCAGTGGCGGGACTAGCGGGAGCGGGGCAAACATTCAGTACTTC,CASSGGTSGSGANIQYF
TRBD2,TRBV28,TRBJ2-3,17,many,TGTGCCAGCAGTTTAACTGCGTCTAGCGGGAGCCCAGATACGCAGTATTTT,CASSLTASSGSPDTQYF
TRBD1,TRBV5-1,TRBJ2-1,15,once,TGCGCCAGCAGCTTGGTGGGGACAGGTAACAATGAGCAGTTCTTC,CASSLVGTGNNEQFF
TRBD2,TRBV12-5,TRBJ2-1,16,.,TGTGCTAGTGGTTTGGGCGGCGGGAGGGCCCCCAATGAGCAGTTCTTC,CASGLGGGRAPNEQFF
TRBD2,TRBV6-5,TRBJ2-7,18,.,TGTGCCAGCAGTTACTCCCGCGGCGGTCTAGCGGGCGCCTACGAGCAGTACTTC,CASSYSRGGLAGAYEQYF
TRBD2,TRBV20-1,TRBJ2-7,12,many,TGCAGTGATCAGCGGGACCCCCACGAGCAGTACTTC,CSDQRDPHEQYF
.,TRBV9,TRBJ1-6,15,.,TGTGCCAGCAGTATGGAGGGGGTCGGTAATTCACCCCTCCACTTT,CASSMEGVGNSPLHF
.,TRBV29-1,TRBJ2-7,11,few,TGCAGCGTTGTCGGGGTAGACGAGCAGTACTTC,CSVVGVDEQYF
TRBD2,TRBV11-2,TRBJ2-5,16,many,TGTGCCAGCAGCCCACGGACTAGCGGGAGTAGAGAGACCCAGTACTTC,CASSPRTSGSRETQYF
.,TRBV28,TRBJ2-1,15,many,TGTGCCAGCAGTTTGCCAGGGAGGTCCTACAATGAGCAGTTCTTC,CASSLPGRSYNEQFF
.,TRBV12-3/TRBV12-4,TRBJ2-7,13,many,TGTGCCAGCAGCCAGGGGGAGGATCGCGAGCAGTACTTC,CASSQGEDREQYF
TRBD1,TRBV20-1,TRBJ1-1,15,many,TGCAGTGCTAGACTCGGGACAGGGAGGGACACTGAAGCTTTCTTT,CSARLGTGRDTEAFF
TRBD1,TRBV28,TRBJ1-6,17,few,TGTGCCAGCAGTCGAATGGACAGGGTACCCTATAATTCACCCCTCCACTTT,CASSRMDRVPYNSPLHF
.,TRBV5-8,TRBJ1-5,14,few,TGTGCCAGCAGCTCAACCGGGCTGCCCGGGCCCCAGCATTTT,CASSSTGLPGPQHF
.,TRBV12-3/TRBV12-4,TRBJ2-1,15,many,TGTGCCAGCAGCCGTTGGGGGGAAGGGGACAATGAGCAGTTCTTC,CASSRWGEGDNEQFF
.,TRBV2,TRBJ2-7,15,many,TGTGCCAGCAGCGACATATCTTGGGACTCCTACGAGCAGTACTTC,CASSDISWDSYEQYF
TRBD1,TRBV6-1,TRBJ1-2,15,.,TGTACCAGCAGTTCTGAACCGGGACAGAACTATGGCTACACCTTC,CTSSSEPGQNYGYTF
TRBD1,TRBV11-3,TRBJ1-1,15,.,TGTGCCAGCAGCGAGACAGGGAAAAGGAACACTGAAGCTTTCTTT,CASSETGKRNTEAFF
.,TRBV5-1,TRBJ2-3,15,few,TGCGCCAGCAGCTGGGGGGACGTCAGCACAGATACGCAGTATTTT,CASSWGDVSTDTQYF
TRBD1,TRBV2,TRBJ1-1,15,many,TGTGCCAGCAGTGAAAAGACAGGGGGCAGGGCTGAAGCTTTCTTT,CASSEKTGGRAEAFF
TRBD1,TRBV10-3,TRBJ1-5,14,many,TGTGCCATCAGATCTGACAGGGGAGGTCAGCCCCAGCATTTT,CAIRSDRGGQPQHF
.,TRBV10-3,TRBJ2-3,17,.,TGTGCCATCAGTGAGGGAGGGCAGATCGGGTACACAGATACGCAGTATTTT,CAISEGGQIGYTDTQYF
.,TRBV2,TRBJ2-1,15,many,TGTGCCAGCAGCGCCGTAGGGGGTTCCTACAATGAGCAGTTCTTC,CASSAVGGSYNEQFF